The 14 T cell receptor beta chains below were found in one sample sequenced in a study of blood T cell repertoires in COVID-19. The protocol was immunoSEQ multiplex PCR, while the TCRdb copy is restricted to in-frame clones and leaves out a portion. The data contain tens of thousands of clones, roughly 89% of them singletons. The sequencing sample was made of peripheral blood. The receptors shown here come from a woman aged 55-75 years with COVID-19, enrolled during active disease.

CDR3 in DNA: TGCGCCAGCAGCCTGACAGGGGCGAACTATGGCTACACCTTC. This encodes CASSLTGANYGYTF. This sequence joins TRBV5-1 and TRBJ1-2; 8 bases align to TRBD1. The CDR3 contains 14 residues. Germline trimming cut 4 bases from V and 2 bases from J; bases unmatched to any gene: 4. In germline, CDR1 is SGHRS, CDR2 YFSETQ. Supplemented by reference TRBV5-1 and TRBJ1-2, the full variable domain reads KAGVTQTPRYLIKTRGQQVTLSCSPISGHRSVSWYQQTPGQGLQFLFEYFSETQRNKGNFPGRFSGRQFSNSRSEMNVSTLELGDSALYLCASSLTGANYGYTFGSGTRLTVV.

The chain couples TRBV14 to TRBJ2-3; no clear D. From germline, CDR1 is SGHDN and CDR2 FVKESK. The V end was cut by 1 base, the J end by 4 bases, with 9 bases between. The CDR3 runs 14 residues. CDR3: CASSQAWSADTQYF. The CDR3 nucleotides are TGTGCCAGCAGCCAAGCGTGGAGCGCAGATACGCAGTATTTT.

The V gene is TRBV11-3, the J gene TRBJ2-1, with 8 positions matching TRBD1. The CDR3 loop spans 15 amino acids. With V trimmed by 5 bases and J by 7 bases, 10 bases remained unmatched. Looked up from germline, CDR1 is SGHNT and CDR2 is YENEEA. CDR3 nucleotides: TGTGCCAGCAGCGTACAAGGACAGGGCGGTAATGAGCAGTTCTTC. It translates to CASSVQGQGGNEQFF. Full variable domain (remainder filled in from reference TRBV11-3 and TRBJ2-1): EAGVVQSPRYKIIEKKQPVAFWCNPISGHNTLYWYLQNLGQGPELLIRYENEEAVDDSQLPKDRFSAERLKGVDSTLKIQPAELGDSAVYLCASSVQGQGGNEQFFGPGTRLTVL.

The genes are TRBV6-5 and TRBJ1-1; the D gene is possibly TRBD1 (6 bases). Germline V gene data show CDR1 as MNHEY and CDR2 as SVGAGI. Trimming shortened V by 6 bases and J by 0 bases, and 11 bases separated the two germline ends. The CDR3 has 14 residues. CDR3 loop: CASRDRPLNTEAFF. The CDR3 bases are TGTGCCAGCAGGGACAGACCCTTGAACACTGAAGCTTTCTTT.

The CDR3 is CASSSFRGDTQYF. CDR3 sequence (DNA): TGTGCCAGCAGTTCTTTCCGGGGTGATACGCAGTATTTT. The chain has TRBV12-3 or TRBV12-4 and TRBJ2-3, with D perhaps TRBD2 (5 bases). This CDR3 comprises 13 residues. The V end lost 4 bases, the J end lost 6 bases, and 11 bases lay between the germline ends.

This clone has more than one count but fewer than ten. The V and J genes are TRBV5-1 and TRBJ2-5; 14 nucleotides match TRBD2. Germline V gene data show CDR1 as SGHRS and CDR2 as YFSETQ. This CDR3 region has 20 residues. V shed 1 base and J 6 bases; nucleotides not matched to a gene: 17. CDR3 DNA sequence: TGCGCCAGCAGCTTGACAGGGAATGGACTAGCGGGAGGACGGGTGAAGACCCAGTACTTC. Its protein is CASSLTGNGLAGGRVKTQYF.

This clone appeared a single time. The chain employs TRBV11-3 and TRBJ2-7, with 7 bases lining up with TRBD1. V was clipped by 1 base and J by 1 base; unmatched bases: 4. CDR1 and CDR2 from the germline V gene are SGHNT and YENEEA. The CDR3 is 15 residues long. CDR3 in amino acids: CASSLADRASYEQYF. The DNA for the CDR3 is TGTGCCAGCAGCTTAGCCGACAGGGCTTCCTACGAGCAGTACTTC. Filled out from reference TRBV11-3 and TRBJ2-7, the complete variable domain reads EAGVVQSPRYKIIEKKQPVAFWCNPISGHNTLYWYLQNLGQGPELLIRYENEEAVDDSQLPKDRFSAERLKGVDSTLKIQPAELGDSAVYLCASSLADRASYEQYFGPGTRLTVT.

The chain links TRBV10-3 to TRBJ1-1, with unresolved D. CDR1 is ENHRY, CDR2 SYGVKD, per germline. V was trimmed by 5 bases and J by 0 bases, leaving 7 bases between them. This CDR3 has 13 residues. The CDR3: CAISLNLNTEAFF. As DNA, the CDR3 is TGTGCCATCAGTCTCAACTTGAACACTGAAGCTTTCTTT.

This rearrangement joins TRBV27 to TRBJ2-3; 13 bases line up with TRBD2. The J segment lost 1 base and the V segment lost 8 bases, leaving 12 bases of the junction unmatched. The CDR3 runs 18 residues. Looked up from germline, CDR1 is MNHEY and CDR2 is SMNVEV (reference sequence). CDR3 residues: CASGTTSGRVLGTDTQYF. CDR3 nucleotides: TGTGCCAGCGGAACCACTAGCGGGAGGGTCCTCGGCACAGATACGCAGTATTTT.

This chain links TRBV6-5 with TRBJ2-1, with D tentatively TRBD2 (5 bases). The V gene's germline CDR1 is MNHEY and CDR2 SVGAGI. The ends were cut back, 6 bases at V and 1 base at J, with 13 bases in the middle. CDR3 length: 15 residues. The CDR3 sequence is CASRRELVSYNEQFF. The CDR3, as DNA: TGTGCCAGCAGAAGGGAACTAGTATCCTACAATGAGCAGTTCTTC.

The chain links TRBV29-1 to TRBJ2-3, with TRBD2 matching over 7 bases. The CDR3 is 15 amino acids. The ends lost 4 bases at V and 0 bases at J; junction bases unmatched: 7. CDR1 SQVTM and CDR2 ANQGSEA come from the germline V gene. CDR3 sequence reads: CSVVLLAASTDTQYF. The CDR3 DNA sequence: TGCAGCGTTGTGCTCCTAGCGGCCAGCACAGATACGCAGTATTTT.

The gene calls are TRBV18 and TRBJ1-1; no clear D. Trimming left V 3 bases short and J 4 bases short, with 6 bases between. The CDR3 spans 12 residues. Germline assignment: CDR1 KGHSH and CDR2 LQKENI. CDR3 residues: CASSPRPTEAFF. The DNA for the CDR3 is TGTGCCAGCTCACCGAGGCCCACTGAAGCTTTCTTT.

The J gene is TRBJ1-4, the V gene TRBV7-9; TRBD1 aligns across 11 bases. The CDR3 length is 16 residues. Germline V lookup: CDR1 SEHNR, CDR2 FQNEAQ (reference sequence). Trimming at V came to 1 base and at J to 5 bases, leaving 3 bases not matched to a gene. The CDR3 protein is CASSLGTGGLNEKLFF. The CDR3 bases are TGTGCCAGCAGCTTAGGGACAGGGGGCCTGAATGAAAAACTGTTTTTT.

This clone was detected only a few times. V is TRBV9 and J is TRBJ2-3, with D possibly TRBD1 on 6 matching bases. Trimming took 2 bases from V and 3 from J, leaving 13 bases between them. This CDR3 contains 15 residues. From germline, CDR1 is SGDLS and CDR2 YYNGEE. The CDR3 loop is CASSVGPGQTDTQYF. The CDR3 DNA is TGTGCCAGCAGCGTGGGACCGGGACAAACAGATACGCAGTATTTT.